The 13 T cell receptor beta chains reported below all come from one sample, sequenced in a study of regulatory T cells in long-lasting Graves disease. Building the TCR beta libraries relied on iRepertoire HTBI primers, and CDR3 regions underwent Arm-PCR. MiXCR was run by TCRdb on the multiplex PCR reads, yielding one entry per CDR3 protein. The sample consists of some 340,000 distinct CDR3 sequences, 23% of them appearing once. Time point meaning: persistent/refractory GD, antithyroid drugs over 5 years with positive TRAb. The TCR library was prepared using RNA isolated from PBMCs. This specimen was peripheral blood mononuclear cells (PBMCs), taken when the disease was refractory, from a patient treated with antithyroid drugs. The receptors come from a woman in her forties with Graves disease.

The table lists this clonotype with many counts. The V and J genes are TRBV6-1 and TRBJ2-5; the D gene is possibly TRBD1 (6 bases). The germline CDR1 and CDR2 sequences are MNHNS and SASEGT. The CDR3 is made up of 14 amino acids. Between the trimmed V and J ends, which lost 5 bases and 5 bases, there was a span of 15 bases. The CDR3 here is CASSTPQGMETQYF. The DNA for the CDR3 is TGTGCCAGCAGTACCCCTCAGGGGATGGAGACCCAGTACTTC.

The sample holds many counts of this clonotype. The chain has TRBV28 and TRBJ1-5; D not resolved. The germline CDR1 and CDR2 sequences are MDHEN and SYDVKM. Trimming removed 1 base at V and 0 bases at J, with 7 bases between. The CDR3 sequence is 15 residues long. CDR3 amino acids: CASSLYGTSNQPQHF. The CDR3 coding sequence is TGTGCCAGCAGTTTATATGGAACTAGCAATCAGCCCCAGCATTTT.

V gene TRBV5-4 combines with J gene TRBJ1-6, with D possibly being TRBD1 (5 bases). Trimming stripped 4 bases from V and 6 bases from J, with 14 bases between. The CDR3 runs to 15 residues. In germline, CDR1 is SGHNT, CDR2 YYREEE (reference sequence). For the CDR3, the DNA is TGTGCCAGCAGCCTGACAGCTACCCTTAATTCACCCCTCCACTTT. Its translation: CASSLTATLNSPLHF.

This sequence joins TRBV7-2 and TRBJ1-5, with D unresolved. The CDR3 is made up of 13 amino acids. Germline CDR1 is SGHTA and CDR2 is FQGNSA. Deletions cut 5 bases from V and 8 bases from J, with 13 bases between. DNA of the CDR3: TGTGCCAGCAGCCTGAACATGGGTGAGCCCCAGCATTTT. It specifies CASSLNMGEPQHF.

Many counts were recorded for this clonotype. The gene calls are TRBV28 and TRBJ1-5, with 7 nucleotides matching TRBD1. With V trimmed by 8 bases and J by 7 bases, 14 bases remained unmatched. The CDR3 totals 15 residues. CDR1 is MDHEN, CDR2 SYDVKM, per germline. The CDR3 region is CASGTQNRGRQPQHF. The DNA of the CDR3 is TGTGCCAGCGGGACCCAAAACAGGGGTAGACAGCCCCAGCATTTT.

This clonotype was seen ten or more times. V and J are TRBV28 and TRBJ2-7; TRBD1 matches 7 bases. V gave up 6 bases and J gave up 3 bases; unmatched junction bases: 8. The CDR3 spans 14 residues. Germline V CDR1 and CDR2: MDHEN, SYDVKM. The CDR3: CASRLQGVDYEQYF. CDR3 DNA sequence: TGTGCCAGCAGGCTCCAGGGGGTTGACTACGAGCAGTACTTC.

This clonotype has ten or more counts. The gene calls are TRBV12-3 or TRBV12-4 and TRBJ1-6; tentatively, D is TRBD1 (5 bases). The V end was cut by 7 bases, the J end by 8 bases, with 24 bases between. CDR3 size: 17 residues. In nucleotides, the CDR3 is TGTGCCAGCACCCCACGAGGGGCCATCCTTTCGGATTCACCCCTCCACTTT. This gives the protein CASTPRGAILSDSPLHF.

The genes are TRBV5-1 and TRBJ1-1; D gene unclear. Germline V gene lookup returns CDR1 SGHRS and CDR2 YFSETQ. This CDR3 contains 13 residues. The V end was cut by 2 bases, the J end by 4 bases, with 9 bases between. CDR3 loop: CASSFDTGTEAFF. For the CDR3, the DNA is TGCGCCAGCAGCTTTGACACGGGCACTGAAGCTTTCTTT.

On this clonotype itself: Being one base from a much bigger clone, this may be a read error. The CDR3 does not end in the conserved phenylalanine or tryptophan, so this is likely a read error. V gene TRBV6-1 combines with J gene TRBJ1-1, with D maybe TRBD1 (6 bases). Germline V gene data show CDR1 as MNHNS and CDR2 as SASEGT. The CDR3 runs to 15 residues. Between the trimmed V and J ends, which lost 2 bases and 4 bases, there was a span of 14 bases. Here the CDR3 reads CASSESRTGPTEAFL. The CDR3 nucleotides are TGTGCCAGCAGTGAAAGCCGAACAGGGCCCACTGAAGCTTTCCTT.

This sequence joins TRBV3-1 and TRBJ2-7, with unresolved D. The germline V gene encodes CDR1 LGHDT and CDR2 YNNKEL (reference sequence). Trimming left V 3 bases short and J 3 bases short, with 12 bases between. The CDR3 has 14 amino acids. DNA for the CDR3: TGTGCCAGCAGCCAGGACCCGGGCGTCTACGAGCAGTACTTC. Protein: CASSQDPGVYEQYF.

At least ten counts were recorded for this clonotype. The rearrangement links TRBV12-3 or TRBV12-4 to TRBJ2-7; 7 nucleotides agree with TRBD2. Trimming removed 7 bases from V and 3 bases from J; junction bases left unmatched: 18. The CDR3 is 17 residues long. Here the CDR3 DNA reads TGTGCCAGCACTTTTAAAGGTTTGTCTAGCGGATTCTACGAGCAGTACTTC. Translated, it gives CASTFKGLSSGFYEQYF.

The chain joins TRBV6-2 or TRBV6-3 to TRBJ1-6, with 7 bases lining up with TRBD1. CDR3 length: 15 residues. Germline loops: CDR1 MNHEY, CDR2 SVGEGT. After removal of 2 bases from V and 8 bases from J, the junction contained 6 bases not matched to a gene. This CDR3 is CASSYMSQGDSPLHF. CDR3 coding DNA: TGTGCCAGCAGTTACATGTCCCAGGGGGATTCACCCCTCCACTTT.

This clonotype was picked up many times. CDR3 sequence: CATDSGHMYEQYF. The CDR3 bases are TGTGCCACGGATTCGGGACATATGTACGAGCAGTACTTC. V and J are TRBV25-1 and TRBJ2-7; tentatively, D is TRBD1 (6 bases). V gave up 10 bases and J gave up 4 bases, with 17 bases separating them. The CDR3 contains 13 residues. Germline V gene lookup returns CDR1 MGHDK and CDR2 SYGVNS.